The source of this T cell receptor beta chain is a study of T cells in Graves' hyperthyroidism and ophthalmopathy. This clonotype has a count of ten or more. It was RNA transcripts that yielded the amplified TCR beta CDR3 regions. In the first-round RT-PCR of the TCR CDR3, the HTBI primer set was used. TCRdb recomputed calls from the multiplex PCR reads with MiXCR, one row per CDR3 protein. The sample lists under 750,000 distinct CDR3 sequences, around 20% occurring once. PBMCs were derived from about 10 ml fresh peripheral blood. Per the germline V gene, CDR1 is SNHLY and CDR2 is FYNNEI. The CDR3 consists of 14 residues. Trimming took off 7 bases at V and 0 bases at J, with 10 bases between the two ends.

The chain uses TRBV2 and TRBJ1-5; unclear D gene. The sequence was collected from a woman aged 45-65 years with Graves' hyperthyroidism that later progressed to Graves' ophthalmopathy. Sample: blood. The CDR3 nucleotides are TGTGCCAGCACCCGAACAGCTAGCAATCAGCCCCAGCATTTT. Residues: CASTRTASNQPQHF.